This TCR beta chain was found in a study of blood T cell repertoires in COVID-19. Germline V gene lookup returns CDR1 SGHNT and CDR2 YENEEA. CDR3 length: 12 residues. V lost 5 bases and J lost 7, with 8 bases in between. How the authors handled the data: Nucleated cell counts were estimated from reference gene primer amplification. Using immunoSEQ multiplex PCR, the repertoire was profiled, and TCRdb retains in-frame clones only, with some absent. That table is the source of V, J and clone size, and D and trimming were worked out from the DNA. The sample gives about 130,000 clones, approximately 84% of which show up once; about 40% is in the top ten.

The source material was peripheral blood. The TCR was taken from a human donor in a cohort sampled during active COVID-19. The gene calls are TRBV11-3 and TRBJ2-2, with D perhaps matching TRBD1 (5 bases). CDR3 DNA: TGTGCCAGCAGCGGCAGGGTCGGGGAGCTGTTTTTT. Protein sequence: CASSGRVGELFF. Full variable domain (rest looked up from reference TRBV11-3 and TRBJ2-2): EAGVVQSPRYKIIEKKQPVAFWCNPISGHNTLYWYLQNLGQGPELLIRYENEEAVDDSQLPKDRFSAERLKGVDSTLKIQPAELGDSAVYLCASSGRVGELFFGEGSRLTVL.